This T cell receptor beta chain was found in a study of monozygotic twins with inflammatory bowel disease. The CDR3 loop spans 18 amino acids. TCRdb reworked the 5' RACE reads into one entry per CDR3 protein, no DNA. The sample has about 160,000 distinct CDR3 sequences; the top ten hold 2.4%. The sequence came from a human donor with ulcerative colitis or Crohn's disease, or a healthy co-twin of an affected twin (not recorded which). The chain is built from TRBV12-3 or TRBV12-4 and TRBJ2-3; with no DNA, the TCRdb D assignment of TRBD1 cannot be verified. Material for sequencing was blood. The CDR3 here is CAAARTLEPGLGTDTQYF.